Listed below are T cell receptor beta chains from one sample, sequenced in a study of CD8+ T cells in alopecia areata. Here immunoSEQ multiplex PCR was the method, and the copy in TCRdb shows in-frame clones only, minus some. The data contain roughly 100,000 clones, under 90% of them seen just once; the ten biggest clones take up around 10%. Sequences were derived from CD8+ T cells sorted from blood, sampled around week 30, from a patient treated with tofacitinib. Receptors originate from a human donor with alopecia areata. Each CDR3 is given with its conserved first and last residue. Each record gives: CDR3 length, J gene, clone size, V gene, D gene, CDR3 protein, CDR3 DNA. D genes are given only for firm matches. Clone size is stated in some rows and not others, as once, few, many or a class when expanded.

>16|TRBJ2-2|once|TRBV30|NA
CAWSVLGGSNTGELFF
TGTGCCTGGAGTGTACTCGGGGGATCAAACACCGGGGAGCTGTTTTTT
>12|TRBJ2-1|NA|TRBV4-1|NA
CASSQDVNEQFF
TGCGCCAGCAGCCAAGATGTCAATGAGCAGTTCTTC
>14|TRBJ2-5|NA|TRBV10-3|NA
CAISESVLGDPQYF
TGTGCCATCAGTGAGTCGGTCCTCGGGGACCCCCAGTACTTC
>16|TRBJ1-1|once|TRBV30|TRBD1
CAWRHRGRVVVTEAFF
TGTGCCTGGAGGCACAGGGGGCGGGTGGTAGTCACTGAAGCTTTCTTT
>17|TRBJ2-3|NA|TRBV7-3|TRBD2
CASSLNPGLVTTDTQYF
TGTGCCAGCAGCTTAAATCCGGGACTAGTGACAACAGATACGCAGTATTTT
>12|TRBJ2-7|NA|TRBV7-9|NA
CASSSGTYEQYF
TGTGCCAGCAGCTCGGGGACCTACGAGCAGTACTTC
>15|TRBJ2-3|NA|TRBV11-2|NA
CASSFERVGTDTQYF
TGTGCCAGCAGCTTCGAAAGGGTAGGGACAGATACGCAGTATTTT
>16|TRBJ1-5|NA|TRBV2|NA
CASSESGQGYHQPQHF
TGTGCCAGCAGTGAGAGCGGGCAGGGGTATCATCAGCCCCAGCATTTT
>13|TRBJ2-1|NA|TRBV7-8|NA
CATSQEGHNEQFF
TGTGCCACCTCGCAGGAGGGCCACAATGAGCAGTTCTTC
>14|TRBJ2-7|NA|TRBV7-9|NA
CASSTPGPTYEQYF
TGTGCCAGCAGCACACCGGGGCCCACCTACGAGCAGTACTTC
>14|TRBJ1-2|NA|TRBV19|NA
CASSLWGLNYGYTF
TGTGCCAGTAGTCTGTGGGGGTTGAACTATGGCTACACCTTC
>14|TRBJ1-2|NA|TRBV7-6|NA
CASSGLENAGVYTF
TGTGCCAGCAGCGGATTGGAAAACGCCGGGGTCTACACCTTC
>17|TRBJ2-3|NA|TRBV11-2|NA
CASSLVPGGSSTDTQYF
TGTGCCAGCAGCTTAGTGCCAGGAGGGTCTAGCACAGATACGCAGTATTTT
>15|TRBJ2-7|NA|TRBV9|NA
CASSVEGTGPDEQYF
TGTGCCAGCAGCGTAGAGGGAACAGGCCCCGACGAGCAGTACTTC
>10|TRBJ2-3|NA|TRBV29-1|NA
CSVEMDTQYF
TGCAGCGTTGAGATGGATACGCAGTATTTT
>14|TRBJ2-7|NA|TRBV18|TRBD1
CASSPRDRVYEQYF
TGTGCCAGCTCACCACGCGACAGGGTCTACGAGCAGTACTTC
>14|TRBJ2-7|NA|TRBV29-1|NA
CSAVPGTDSYEQYF
TGCAGCGCCGTCCCCGGGACGGACTCCTACGAGCAGTACTTC
>13|TRBJ2-7|NA|TRBV7-6|NA
CASSPVATYEQYF
TGTGCCAGCAGCCCGGTTGCCACCTACGAGCAGTACTTC
>14|TRBJ2-7|NA|TRBV29-1|NA
CSVEDRRYGGEQYF
TGCAGCGTTGAAGATAGACGGTACGGCGGCGAGCAGTACTTC
>17|TRBJ2-7|NA|TRBV27|TRBD2
CASSLSLGLAGTYEQYF
TGTGCCAGCAGTTTAAGTTTGGGACTAGCGGGAACCTACGAGCAGTACTTC
>15|TRBJ2-3|NA|TRBV7-9|NA
CASRRGSGGIDTQYF
TGTGCCAGCAGACGCGGGTCAGGGGGGATAGATACGCAGTATTTT
>12|TRBJ1-1|few|TRBV7-9|NA
CASSQGNTEAFF
TGTGCCAGCAGCCAAGGGAACACTGAAGCTTTCTTT
>12|TRBJ2-7|NA|TRBV6-5|TRBD1
CATGQGGYEQYF
TGTGCCACGGGACAGGGAGGATACGAGCAGTACTTC
>17|TRBJ2-6|once|TRBV13|TRBD1
CASSSTGESSGANVLTF
TGTGCCAGCAGCTCGACAGGGGAGAGCTCTGGGGCCAACGTCCTGACTTTC
>14|TRBJ1-1|NA|TRBV5-5|TRBD1
CASSLGQGATEAFF
TGTGCCAGCAGCCTCGGACAGGGGGCCACTGAAGCTTTCTTT
>12|TRBJ2-7|NA|TRBV5-1|NA
CASSDGNYEQYF
TGCGCCAGCTCGGACGGCAACTACGAGCAGTACTTC
>13|TRBJ2-7|NA|TRBV7-9|NA
CASSFTGSYEQYF
TGTGCCAGCAGCTTCACGGGATCCTACGAGCAGTACTTC
>17|TRBJ2-1|NA|TRBV5-1|TRBD2
CASSLGTSGGHYNEQFF
TGCGCCAGCAGCCTCGGGACTAGCGGGGGTCACTACAATGAGCAGTTCTTC
>14|TRBJ2-7|NA|TRBV29-1|NA
CSVPVRDSAYEQYF
TGCAGCGTGCCAGTGCGGGACTCAGCCTACGAGCAGTACTTC
>13|TRBJ2-7|NA|TRBV29-1|TRBD2
CSVEAGGASEQYF
TGCAGCGTTGAAGCCGGGGGGGCATCCGAGCAGTACTTC
>18|TRBJ2-5|NA|TRBV18|NA
CASSPLEWGRSPQETQYF
TGTGCCAGCTCACCACTGGAGTGGGGGCGATCGCCGCAAGAGACCCAGTACTTC
>14|TRBJ2-2|NA|TRBV7-9|NA
CASSWVLNTGELFF
TGTGCCAGCAGCTGGGTCTTGAACACCGGGGAGCTGTTTTTT
>15|TRBJ1-4|NA|TRBV19|NA
CASSPWSESNEKLFF
TGTGCCAGTAGTCCTTGGTCGGAATCTAATGAAAAACTGTTTTTT
>12|TRBJ1-2|once|TRBV5-1|NA
CASSDTRYGYTF
TGCGCCAGCAGCGACACACGCTATGGCTACACCTTC
>15|TRBJ2-3|once|TRBV6-5|NA
CASSYGQISTDTQYF
TGTGCCAGCAGTTACGGGCAGATTAGCACAGATACGCAGTATTTT
>13|TRBJ2-1|NA|TRBV5-4|NA
CASSSTDYNEQFF
TGTGCCAGCAGCTCAACAGATTACAATGAGCAGTTCTTC
>14|TRBJ2-7|NA|TRBV7-9|NA
CASSLGTESYEQYF
TGTGCCAGCAGCTTAGGGACCGAGTCCTACGAGCAGTACTTC
>13|TRBJ1-1|NA|TRBV27|NA
CASSLGAKAEAFF
TGTGCCAGCAGTTTAGGGGCAAAAGCTGAAGCTTTCTTT
>15|TRBJ2-5|few|TRBV6-5|NA
CASSYSMSSQETQYF
TGTGCCAGCAGTTACTCAATGAGTTCCCAAGAGACCCAGTACTTC
>13|TRBJ1-2|NA|TRBV29-1|NA
CSVEPGGLDGYTF
TGCAGCGTTGAACCTGGGGGTCTGGATGGCTACACCTTC
>15|TRBJ1-1|NA|TRBV7-9|NA
CASSLSGRRETEAFF
TGTGCCAGCAGCTTATCAGGGCGCAGGGAGACTGAAGCTTTCTTT
>16|TRBJ2-2|NA|TRBV5-1|TRBD2
CASSPRLAGAPGELFF
TGCGCCAGCAGCCCGAGACTAGCGGGGGCCCCCGGGGAGCTGTTTTTT
>17|TRBJ1-4|NA|TRBV15|NA
CATSTPGGGAGEEKLFF
TGTGCCACCAGCACCCCCGGCGGGGGGGCAGGGGAGGAAAAACTGTTTTTT
>14|TRBJ2-2|NA|TRBV29-1|NA
CSVVMGLNTGELFF
TGCAGCGTTGTAATGGGACTGAACACCGGGGAGCTGTTTTTT
>12|TRBJ2-2|NA|TRBV5-6|NA
CASSLVVGELFF
TGTGCCAGCAGCTTGGTTGTCGGGGAGCTGTTTTTT
>12|TRBJ1-2|NA|TRBV7-9|NA
CASSLVPDGYTF
TGTGCCAGCAGCTTAGTCCCTGATGGCTACACCTTC
>13|TRBJ2-1|few|TRBV4-1|NA
CASSHRSDNEQFF
TGCGCCAGCAGCCACCGGAGCGACAATGAGCAGTTCTTC
>13|TRBJ2-5|few|TRBV5-4|TRBD1
CASRRDREETQYF
TGTGCCAGCAGAAGGGACAGGGAAGAGACCCAGTACTTC
>15|TRBJ2-7|NA|TRBV7-2|TRBD2
CASSSLAGGSYEQYF
TGTGCCAGCAGCTCCCTAGCGGGGGGAAGCTACGAGCAGTACTTC
>14|TRBJ2-7|NA|TRBV4-1|TRBD1
CASSHGTGEYEQYF
TGCGCCAGCAGCCATGGGACAGGGGAATACGAGCAGTACTTC